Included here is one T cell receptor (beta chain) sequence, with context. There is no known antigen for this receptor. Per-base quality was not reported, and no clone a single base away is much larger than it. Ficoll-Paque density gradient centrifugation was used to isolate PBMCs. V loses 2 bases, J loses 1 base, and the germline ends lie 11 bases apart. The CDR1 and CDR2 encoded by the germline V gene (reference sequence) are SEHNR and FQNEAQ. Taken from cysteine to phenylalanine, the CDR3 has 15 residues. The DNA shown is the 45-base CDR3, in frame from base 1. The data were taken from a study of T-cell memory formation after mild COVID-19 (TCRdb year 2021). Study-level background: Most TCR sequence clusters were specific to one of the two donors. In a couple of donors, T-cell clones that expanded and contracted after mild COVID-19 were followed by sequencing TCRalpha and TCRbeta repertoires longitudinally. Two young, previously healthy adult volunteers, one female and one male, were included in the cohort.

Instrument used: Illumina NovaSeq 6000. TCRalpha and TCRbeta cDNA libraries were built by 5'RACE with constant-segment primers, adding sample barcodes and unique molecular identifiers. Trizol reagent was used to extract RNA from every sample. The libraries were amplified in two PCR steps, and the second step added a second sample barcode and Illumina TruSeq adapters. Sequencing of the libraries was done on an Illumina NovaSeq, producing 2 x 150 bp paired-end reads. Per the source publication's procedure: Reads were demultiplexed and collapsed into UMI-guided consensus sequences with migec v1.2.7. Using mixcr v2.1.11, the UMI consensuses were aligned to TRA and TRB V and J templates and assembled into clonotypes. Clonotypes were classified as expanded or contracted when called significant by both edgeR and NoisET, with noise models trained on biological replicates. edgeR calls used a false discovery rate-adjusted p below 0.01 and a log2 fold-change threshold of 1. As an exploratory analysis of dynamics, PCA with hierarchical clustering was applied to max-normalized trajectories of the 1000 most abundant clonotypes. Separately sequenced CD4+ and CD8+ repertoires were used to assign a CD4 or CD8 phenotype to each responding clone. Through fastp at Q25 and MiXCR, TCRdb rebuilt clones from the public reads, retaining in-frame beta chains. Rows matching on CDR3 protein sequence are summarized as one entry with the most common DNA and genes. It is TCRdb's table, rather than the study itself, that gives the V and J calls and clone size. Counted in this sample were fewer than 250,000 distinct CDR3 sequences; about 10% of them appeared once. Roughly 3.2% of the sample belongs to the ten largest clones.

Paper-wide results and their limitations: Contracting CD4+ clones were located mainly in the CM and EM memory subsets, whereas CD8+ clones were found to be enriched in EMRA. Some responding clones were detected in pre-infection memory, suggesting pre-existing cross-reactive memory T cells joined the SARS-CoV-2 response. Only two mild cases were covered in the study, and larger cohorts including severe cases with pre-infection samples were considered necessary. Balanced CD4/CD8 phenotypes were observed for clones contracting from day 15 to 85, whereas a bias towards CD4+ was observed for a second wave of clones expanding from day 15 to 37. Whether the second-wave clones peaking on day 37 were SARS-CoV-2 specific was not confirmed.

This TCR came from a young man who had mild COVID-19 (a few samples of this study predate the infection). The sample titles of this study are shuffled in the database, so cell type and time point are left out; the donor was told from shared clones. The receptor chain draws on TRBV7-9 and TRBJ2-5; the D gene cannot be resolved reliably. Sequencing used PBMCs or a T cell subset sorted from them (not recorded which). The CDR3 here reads CASSLRLDFQETQYF. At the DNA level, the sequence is TGTGCCAGCAGCTTAAGGCTAGACTTCCAAGAGACCCAGTACTTC.